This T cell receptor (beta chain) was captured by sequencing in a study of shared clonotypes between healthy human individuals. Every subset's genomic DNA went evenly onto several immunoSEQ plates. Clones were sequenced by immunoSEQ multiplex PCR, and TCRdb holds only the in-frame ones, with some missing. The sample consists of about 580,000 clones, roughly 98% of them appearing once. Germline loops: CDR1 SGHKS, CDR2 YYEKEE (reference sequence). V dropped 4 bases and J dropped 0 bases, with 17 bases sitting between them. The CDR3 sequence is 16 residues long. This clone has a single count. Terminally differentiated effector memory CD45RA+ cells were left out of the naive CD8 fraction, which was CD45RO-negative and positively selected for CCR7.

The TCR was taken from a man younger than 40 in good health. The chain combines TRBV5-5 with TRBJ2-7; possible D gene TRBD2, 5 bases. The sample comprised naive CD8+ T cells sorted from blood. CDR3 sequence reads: CASSTSWFDGSYEQYF. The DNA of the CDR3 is TGTGCCAGCAGCACTAGTTGGTTCGATGGCTCCTACGAGCAGTACTTC.